Below, 25 T cell receptor beta chains from the same sample are listed, as sequenced in a study of blood T cell repertoires in COVID-19. Clones were read by immunoSEQ multiplex PCR, and TCRdb kept only the in-frame ones, dropping some. The data hold about 130,000 clones, with approximately 80% observed a single time. Sequencing was performed on peripheral blood. These receptors came from a woman aged 80 or over with acute or convalescent COVID-19.

The chain recombines TRBV7-2 with TRBJ1-4; D is perhaps TRBD1 (5 bases). V was pared by 3 bases and J by 8 bases, with 13 bases between. The CDR3 sequence is 14 residues long. CDR1 and CDR2 (germline): SGHTA, FQGNSA. CDR3 in amino acids: CASSLAGSIEKLFF. DNA of the CDR3: TGTGCCAGCAGCTTGGCAGGGTCGATCGAAAAACTGTTTTTT.

CDR3 DNA sequence: TGTGCCAGCAGCGTCCGACAGATTCTGGGCACAGATACGCAGTATTTT. As protein: CASSVRQILGTDTQYF. The rearrangement joins TRBV7-9 to TRBJ2-3; D is possibly TRBD1 (5 bases). Deletions cut 5 bases from V and 1 base from J, with 16 bases between. The CDR3 sequence is 16 residues long. Germline V lookup: CDR1 SEHNR, CDR2 FQNEAQ (reference sequence).

This chain links TRBV9 with TRBJ1-2; D is ambiguous. Germline lookup yields CDR1 SGDLS and CDR2 YYNGEE. Trimming took 0 bases from V and 8 from J, leaving 8 bases between them. The CDR3 totals 12 residues. The CDR3 here is CASSVAGGGYTF. The CDR3 DNA reads TGTGCCAGCAGCGTAGCTGGCGGAGGCTACACCTTC. The entire variable domain, with the rest obtained from reference TRBV9 and TRBJ1-2, is as follows: DSGVTQTPKHLITATGQRVTLRCSPRSGDLSVYWYQQSLDQGLQFLIQYYNGEERAKGNILERFSAQQFPDLHSELNLSSLELGDSALYFCASSVAGGGYTFGSGTRLTVV.

The J gene is TRBJ2-7, the V gene TRBV24-1, with 8 bases fitting TRBD1. Per the germline V gene, CDR1 is KGHDR and CDR2 is SFDVKD. Unmatched junction bases numbered 7, after V lost 4 bases and J lost 0 bases. The length of the CDR3 is 16 residues. The CDR3 loop is CATSDRDRGNSYEQYF. In DNA form, the CDR3 reads TGTGCCACCAGTGACCGTGACAGGGGTAACTCCTACGAGCAGTACTTC.

The rearrangement uses TRBV2 and TRBJ2-7, with TRBD2 as a possible D gene (6 bases). Trimming shortened V by 5 bases and J by 3 bases, and 14 bases separated the two germline ends. Germline values: CDR1 SNHLY, CDR2 FYNNEI. The CDR3 is 14 residues long. CDR3: CASSPGETGYEQYF. The CDR3 nucleotides are TGTGCCAGCAGTCCGGGAGAAACTGGCTACGAGCAGTACTTC.

The chain has TRBV30 and TRBJ1-1; a possible D gene is TRBD1 (6 bases). This CDR3 contains 12 residues. The germline V gene encodes CDR1 GTSNPN and CDR2 SVGIG (reference sequence). The V end lost 3 bases, the J end lost 10 bases, and 15 bases lay between the germline ends. The CDR3 sequence: CAWRAQEGGAFF. Here the CDR3 DNA reads TGTGCCTGGAGGGCTCAAGAAGGGGGAGCTTTCTTT.

Only one count was recorded for this clone. V gene TRBV4-2 combines with J gene TRBJ1-2, with TRBD1 identical over 8 bases. The CDR3 sequence is 15 residues long. Trimming cost V 1 base and J 3 bases; bases outside gene matches: 4. The V gene's germline CDR1 is LGHNA and CDR2 YNFKEQ. CDR3 DNA: TGTGCCAGCAGCCAAGCAGGGGGCCTCGACTATGGCTACACCTTC. Protein sequence: CASSQAGGLDYGYTF.

V usage is TRBV6-5 and J usage is TRBJ1-1; D is unresolved. There are 14 residues in the CDR3. In germline, CDR1 is MNHEY, CDR2 SVGAGI. With 4 bases removed from V and 4 bases from J, the gap between germline ends came to 13 bases. CDR3 nucleotides: TGTGCCAGCAGTTTAAATCGAGGAGTCACTGAAGCTTTCTTT. Translation gives CASSLNRGVTEAFF.

V and J are TRBV6-1 and TRBJ1-5, with 9 bases lining up with TRBD1. CDR3 length equals 17 residues. Germline CDR1 is MNHNS and CDR2 is SASEGT. V lost 1 base to trimming and J lost 2 bases; unmatched junction nucleotides: 6. CDR3 sequence: CASSEEGTGYGNQPQHF. The DNA of the CDR3 is TGTGCCAGCAGTGAAGAGGGGACAGGGTATGGCAATCAGCCCCAGCATTTT.

This clone was seen a handful of times. The chain carries TRBV7-9 and TRBJ1-5; 7 nucleotides align to TRBD1. From germline, CDR1 is SEHNR and CDR2 FQNEAQ (reference sequence). The CDR3 is 15 residues long. V lost 5 bases to trimming and J lost 4 bases; unmatched junction nucleotides: 8. CDR3 in DNA: TGTGCCAGCAGCCGAGGGGGACAGACAAATCAGCCCCAGCATTTT. Its translation: CASSRGGQTNQPQHF.

A single count supports this clone. One junction end disagrees with the germline gene, perhaps due to a read error. The rearrangement joins TRBV11-2 to TRBJ1-5, with a weak D call TRBD1 (6 bases). The CDR3 loop spans 12 amino acids. CDR1 is SGHAT, CDR2 FQNNGV, per germline. CDR3 nucleotide sequence: TGTGCCAGCAGCTCAGTAGGGGGGGACCCGAATTTT. This translates into CASSSVGGDPNF. Based on the CDR3 plus reference TRBV11-2 and TRBJ1-5, the full variable domain is EAGVAQSPRYKIIEKRQSVAFWCNPISGHATLYWYQQILGQGPKLLIQFQNNGVVDDSQLPKDRFSAERLKGVDSTLKIQPAKLEDSAVYLCASSSVGGDPNFGDGTRLSIL.

The V gene is TRBV24-1, the J gene TRBJ2-7; D gene unclear. Trimming stripped 5 bases from V and 3 bases from J, with 10 bases between. The CDR3 consists of 13 residues. CDR1 and CDR2 (germline): KGHDR, SFDVKD. The CDR3 is CATSGPTDYEQYF. The CDR3, as DNA: TGTGCCACCAGTGGTCCGACTGACTACGAGCAGTACTTC.

This sequence joins TRBV27 and TRBJ1-5, with 7 bases aligning to TRBD1. The CDR3 is 13 residues long. V shed 5 bases, J shed 5 bases, and the junction held 3 bases outside the gene matches. Germline V CDR1 and CDR2: MNHEY, SMNVEV (reference sequence). Written as DNA, the CDR3 is TGTGCCAGCAGTCGACAGGGAGATCAGCCCCAGCATTTT. Encoded protein: CASSRQGDQPQHF.

The chain combines TRBV6-1 with TRBJ1-1; 7 bases fit TRBD1. This CDR3 contains 15 residues. Germline V CDR1 and CDR2: MNHNS, SASEGT. J lost 5 bases, V lost 3 bases, and 9 bases had no gene match. The CDR3, as DNA: TGTGCCAGCAGTGAGCGACAGGGTGCGGGAACTGAAGCTTTCTTT. It yields the protein CASSERQGAGTEAFF.

The rearrangement uses TRBV5-4 and TRBJ2-5, with 7 bases lining up with TRBD1. Per the germline V gene, CDR1 is SGHNT and CDR2 is YYREEE (reference sequence). The CDR3 is 14 amino acids. Trimming at V came to 4 bases and at J to 3 bases, leaving 6 bases not matched to a gene. The CDR3 region is CASSPRQGEETQYF. The CDR3 DNA is TGTGCCAGCAGCCCCAGACAGGGAGAAGAGACCCAGTACTTC.

The V gene is TRBV5-6, the J gene TRBJ2-1; possibly TRBD2 for D (5 bases). Trimming removed 2 bases from V and 4 bases from J, with 19 bases in between. Per the germline V gene, CDR1 is SGHDT and CDR2 is YYEEEE. The CDR3 spans 17 residues. The CDR3 DNA follows: TGTGCCAGCAGCTTTCCCGACCTAGCTCTACTTTACAATGAGCAGTTCTTC. Amino acid sequence: CASSFPDLALLYNEQFF.

V is TRBV6-2 or TRBV6-3 and J is TRBJ1-4; the D is unclear. V lost 5 bases, J lost 7 bases, and 8 bases lay in between. The CDR3 totals 12 residues. From germline, CDR1 is MNHEY and CDR2 SVGEGT. The CDR3 sequence is CASSPRSEKLFF. The CDR3 DNA reads as TGTGCCAGCAGTCCCCGGAGTGAAAAACTGTTTTTT.

The chain links TRBV6-5 to TRBJ2-1; 12 nucleotides match TRBD2. With 0 bases clipped from V and 4 bases from J, the junction kept 1 base outside the gene matches. This CDR3 comprises 16 residues. Per the germline V gene, CDR1 is MNHEY and CDR2 is SVGAGI. CDR3 protein: CASSYSLAGGYNEQFF. The CDR3 DNA sequence: TGTGCCAGCAGTTACTCACTAGCGGGGGGTTACAATGAGCAGTTCTTC.

This chain links TRBV5-4 with TRBJ2-7, with D perhaps matching TRBD1 (5 bases). The CDR3 has 15 amino acids. The V gene lost 3 bases and the J gene lost 2 bases, with 15 bases spanning the gap. The V gene's germline CDR1 is SGHNT and CDR2 YYREEE (reference sequence). CDR3 sequence reads: CASSSNPTDPYEQYF. In nucleotides, the CDR3 is TGTGCCAGCAGCTCCAACCCGACAGATCCCTACGAGCAGTACTTC.

The rearrangement joins TRBV6-5 to TRBJ1-5; a weak D match, TRBD1 (5 bases). Trimming cost V 8 bases and J 1 base, with 12 bases left between them. Germline CDR1 reads MNHEY; CDR2 reads SVGAGI. The CDR3 is made up of 14 amino acids. CDR3: CASRETASNQPQHF. Here the CDR3 DNA reads TGTGCCAGCCGGGAGACAGCAAGCAATCAGCCCCAGCATTTT.

The V call is TRBV6-5, the J call TRBJ1-1; possible D gene TRBD1, 6 bases. V lost 7 bases to trimming and J lost 3 bases, with 18 bases between them. CDR3 size: 15 residues. Germline CDR1 and CDR2: MNHEY and SVGAGI. CDR3 sequence (DNA): TGTGCCAGCAAAGGGGGGGGGCAACAGGACACTGAAGCTTTCTTT. Translating gives CASKGGGQQDTEAFF.

This clone was seen more than once but under ten times. This chain connects TRBV5-1 to TRBJ2-2; D ambiguous. Per germline, CDR1 SGHRS and CDR2 YFSETQ. The CDR3 extends over 14 amino acids. V lost 0 bases, J lost 1 base, and 4 bases lay in between. This CDR3 is CASSLAGNTGELFF. The DNA of the CDR3 is TGCGCCAGCAGCTTGGCCGGGAACACCGGGGAGCTGTTTTTT.

The chain has TRBV10-3 and TRBJ2-1; D perhaps matches TRBD2 (6 bases). Germline V lookup: CDR1 ENHRY, CDR2 SYGVKD. Trimming took 0 bases from V and 9 from J, leaving 12 bases between them. The CDR3 covers 14 residues. CDR3 amino acids: CAISESGGESEQFF. CDR3 DNA sequence: TGTGCCATCAGTGAGTCTGGCGGGGAAAGTGAGCAGTTCTTC.

This chain joins TRBV25-1 and TRBJ2-4, with D perhaps TRBD1 (5 bases). V shed 4 bases and J shed 7 bases, with 14 bases lying between them. This CDR3 spans 14 amino acids. The germline gives CDR1 MGHDK, CDR2 SYGVNS. CDR3 sequence (DNA): TGTGCCAGCAGTGGGAACAGGAAAGGGAACATTCAGTACTTC. Amino acid sequence: CASSGNRKGNIQYF.

This clone was counted between two and nine times. This sequence joins TRBV18 and TRBJ1-2; tentative D call: TRBD1 (6 bases). Germline V gene lookup returns CDR1 KGHSH and CDR2 LQKENI. CDR3 length: 12 amino acids. Trimming removed 7 bases from V and 7 bases from J, with 13 bases in between. In nucleotides, the CDR3 is TGTGCCAGCTTAGCAGGGGCTGGTGGCTACACCTTC. Protein: CASLAGAGGYTF.